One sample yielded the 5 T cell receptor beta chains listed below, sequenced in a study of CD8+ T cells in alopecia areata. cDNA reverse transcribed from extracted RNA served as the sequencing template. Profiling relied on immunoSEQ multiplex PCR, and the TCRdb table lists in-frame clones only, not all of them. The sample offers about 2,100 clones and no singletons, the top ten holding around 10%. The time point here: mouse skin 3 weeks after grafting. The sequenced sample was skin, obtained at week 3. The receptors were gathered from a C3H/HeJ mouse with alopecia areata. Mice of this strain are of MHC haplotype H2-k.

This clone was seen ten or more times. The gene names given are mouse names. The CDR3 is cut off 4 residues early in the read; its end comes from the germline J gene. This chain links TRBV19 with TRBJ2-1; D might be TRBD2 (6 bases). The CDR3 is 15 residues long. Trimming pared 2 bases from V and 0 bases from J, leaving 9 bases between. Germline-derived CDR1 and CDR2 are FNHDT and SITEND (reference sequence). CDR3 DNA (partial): TGTGCCAGCAGTATTTCTGGGGTTAACTATGCT. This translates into CASSISGVNYA. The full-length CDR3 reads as CASSISGVNYAEQFF. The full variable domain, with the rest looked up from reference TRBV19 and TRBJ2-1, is GGIITQTPKFLIGQEGQKLTLKCQQNFNHDTMYWYRQDSGKGLRLIYYSITENDLQKGDLSEGYDASREKKSSFSLTVTSAQKNEMAVFLCASSISGVNYAEQFFGPGTRLTVL.

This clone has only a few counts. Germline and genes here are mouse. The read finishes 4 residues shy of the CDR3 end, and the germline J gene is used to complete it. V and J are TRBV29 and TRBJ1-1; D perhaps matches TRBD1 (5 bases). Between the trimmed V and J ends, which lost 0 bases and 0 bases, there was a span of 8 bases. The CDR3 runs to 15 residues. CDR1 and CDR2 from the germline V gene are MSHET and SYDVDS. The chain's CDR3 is CASSLSWTTNTEVFF. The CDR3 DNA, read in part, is TGTGCTAGCAGTTTATCCTGGACAACAAACACA.

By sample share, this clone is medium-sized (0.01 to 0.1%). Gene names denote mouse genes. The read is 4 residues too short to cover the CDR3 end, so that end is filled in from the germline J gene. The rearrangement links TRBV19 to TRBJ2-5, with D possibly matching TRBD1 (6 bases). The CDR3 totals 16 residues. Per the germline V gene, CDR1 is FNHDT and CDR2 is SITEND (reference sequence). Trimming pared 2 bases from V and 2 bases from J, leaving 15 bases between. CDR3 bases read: TGTGCCAGCAGTATCGCCAGGGGAGGGTCCCAAGAC. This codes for CASSIARGGSQD. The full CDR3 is CASSIARGGSQDTQYF.

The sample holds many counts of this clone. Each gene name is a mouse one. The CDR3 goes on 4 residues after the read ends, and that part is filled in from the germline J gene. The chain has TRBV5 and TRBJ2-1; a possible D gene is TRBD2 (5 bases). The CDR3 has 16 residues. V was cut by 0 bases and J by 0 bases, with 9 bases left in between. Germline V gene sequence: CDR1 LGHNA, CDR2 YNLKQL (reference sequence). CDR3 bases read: TGTGCCAGCAGCCAAGAGGGTGGGGTTAACTATGCT. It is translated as CASSQEGGVNYA. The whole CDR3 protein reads CASSQEGGVNYAEQFF.

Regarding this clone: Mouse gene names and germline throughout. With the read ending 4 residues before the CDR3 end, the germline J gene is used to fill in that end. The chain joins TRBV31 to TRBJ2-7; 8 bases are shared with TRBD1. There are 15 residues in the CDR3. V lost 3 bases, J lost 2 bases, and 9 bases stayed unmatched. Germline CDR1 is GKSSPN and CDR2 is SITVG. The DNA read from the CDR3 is TGTGCCTGGAGACCCGACAGGGGCTATACCTAT. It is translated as CAWRPDRGYTY. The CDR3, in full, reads CAWRPDRGYTYEQYF.